This TCR beta chain was found in a study of T cells in pancreatic ductal adenocarcinoma. Broader study findings: Enrichment of CD45RO+ effector over naive T cells in tumors may bias clonality. Tumor samples had fewer productive templates and approximately 8-fold fewer unique clonotypes than blood. This surgical cohort overrepresents the minority presenting with early-stage disease.

CDR1 is MNHEY, CDR2 SVGAGI, per germline. The CDR3 spans 16 residues. The V and J ends lost 2 bases and 8 bases, in that order; junction bases with no gene match: 11. Measured with immunoSEQ multiplex PCR; TCRdb has only the in-frame clones, and not every one. The sample includes 15,000 to 20,000 clones, 88% of them seen just once. For this clone: What it recognizes is unknown.

The selected patients with pancreatic ductal adenocarcinoma had surgery but no neoadjuvant therapy. The clonotype originates from a human donor with pancreatic ductal adenocarcinoma. The chain carries TRBV6-5 and TRBJ2-3, with 9 bases lining up with TRBD2. The source material was PBMCs. In nucleotides, the CDR3 is TGTGCCAGCAGTTACGGGGCGGGGGGGGCTCGGGGTACGCAGTATTTT. As protein: CASSYGAGGARGTQYF.